This T cell receptor beta chain was identified during a study of early T cells in non-severe SARS-CoV-2 infection. This clonotype was seen more than once but under ten times. V lost 2 bases and J lost 12, with 9 bases in between. This CDR3 is 11 amino acids long. Germline CDR1 SGHRS, CDR2 YFSETQ. One entry per CDR3 protein results from TCRdb running MiXCR on the 5' RACE reads. This table has approximately 56,000 distinct CDR3 sequences, less than 15% appearing once. This chain uses TRBV5-1 with TRBJ2-1; D remains ambiguous. This TCR derives from an adult who was a healthcare worker with PCR-confirmed SARS-CoV-2 infection or an uninfected control (not recorded which). Sequenced material: whole blood, taken at baseline. The DNA for the CDR3 is TGCGCCAGCAGCTTTGGAGACGGGCAGTTCTTC. It is translated as CASSFGDGQFF.